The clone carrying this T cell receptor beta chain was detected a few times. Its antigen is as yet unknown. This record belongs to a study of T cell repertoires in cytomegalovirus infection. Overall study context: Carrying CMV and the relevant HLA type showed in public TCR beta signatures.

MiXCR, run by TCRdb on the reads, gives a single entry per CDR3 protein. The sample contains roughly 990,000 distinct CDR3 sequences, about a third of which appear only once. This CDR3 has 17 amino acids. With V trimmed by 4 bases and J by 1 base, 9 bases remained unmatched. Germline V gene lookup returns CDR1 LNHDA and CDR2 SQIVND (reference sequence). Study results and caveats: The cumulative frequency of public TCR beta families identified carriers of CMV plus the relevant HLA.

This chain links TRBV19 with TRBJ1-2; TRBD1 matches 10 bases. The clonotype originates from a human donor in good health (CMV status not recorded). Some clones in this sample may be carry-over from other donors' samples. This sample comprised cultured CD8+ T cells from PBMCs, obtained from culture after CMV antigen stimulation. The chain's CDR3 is CASSTAPGQGINYGYTF. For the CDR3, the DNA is TGTGCCAGTAGTACCGCTCCGGGACAGGGGATTAACTATGGCTACACCTTC.